This TCR beta chain stems from a study of glioma-infiltrating T cells after dendritic cell vaccination. Sequencing used immunoSEQ multiplex PCR; TCRdb keeps in-frame clones, though not all of them. The sample consists of about 9,200 clones, 81% of them appearing once. Time point defined: after dendritic cell vaccination, including at tumor progression/relapse. Germline values: CDR1 MNHNY, CDR2 SVGAGI (reference sequence). Between the trimmed V and J ends, which lost 5 bases and 3 bases, there was a span of 14 bases. There are 14 residues in the CDR3. Sequences were derived from blood, sampled after dendritic cell vaccination. This clonotype was obtained from a human donor with glioblastoma. This chain links TRBV6-6 with TRBJ2-7; weak D call: TRBD1 (6 bases). Written as DNA, the CDR3 is TGTGCCAGCAGTAAAAGACAGGCCGTCTACGAGCAGTACTTC. Its translation is CASSKRQAVYEQYF.